The 15 T cell receptor beta chains listed next were all sequenced from one sample in a study of cytomegalovirus exposure and HLA in healthy donors. A multiplex PCR was run with 60 Vbeta primers and 13 Jbeta primers. Generated by immunoSEQ multiplex PCR, the TCRdb table keeps only in-frame clones and is missing some. This sample has about 170,000 clones, with more than 70% found just once. Sequencing used PBMCs. Receptor source: a woman between 45 and 60 years old in good health and CMV-seropositive.

The rearrangement uses TRBV19 and TRBJ1-5, with D tentatively TRBD1 (6 bases). Germline-derived CDR1 and CDR2 are LNHDA and SQIVND (reference sequence). The CDR3 runs 15 residues. The V end was cut by 0 bases, the J end by 5 bases, with 11 bases between. The CDR3 reads CASSIEQGRDQPQHF. In DNA, the CDR3 is TGTGCCAGTAGTATAGAGCAGGGGCGGGATCAGCCCCAGCATTTT.

This clone was counted only a few times. The chain links TRBV2 to TRBJ2-1; 7 positions match TRBD2. This CDR3 has 17 amino acids. Germline CDR1 and CDR2: SNHLY and FYNNEI. With V trimmed by 6 bases and J by 0 bases, 11 bases remained unmatched. The CDR3 region is CASRPSSSGSSYNEQFF. CDR3 DNA: TGTGCCAGCAGGCCGTCCTCTAGCGGAAGCTCCTACAATGAGCAGTTCTTC. Using reference TRBV2 and TRBJ2-1 for the parts outside the CDR3, the full variable domain is EPEVTQTPSHQVTQMGQEVILRCVPISNHLYFYWYRQILGQKVEFLVSFYNNEISEKSEIFDDQFSVERPDGSNFTLKIRSTKLEDSAMYFCASRPSSSGSSYNEQFFGPGTRLTVL.

This rearrangement joins TRBV28 to TRBJ2-7; 10 positions match TRBD2. With V trimmed by 5 bases and J by 1 base, 5 bases remained unmatched. The CDR3 length is 15 residues. The germline V gene encodes CDR1 MDHEN and CDR2 SYDVKM. As DNA, the CDR3 is TGTGCCAGCAGTCAATGGACTAGCGGATCCTACGAGCAGTACTTC. It is translated as CASSQWTSGSYEQYF.

The CDR3 region is CASSQQGTLHF. The CDR3 DNA sequence: TGTGCCTCATCACAACAGGGGACCCTCCACTTT. This chain connects TRBV30 to TRBJ1-6; 7 nucleotides agree with TRBD1. V gave up 7 bases and J gave up 14 bases; unmatched junction bases: 8. Germline loops: CDR1 GTSNPN, CDR2 SVGIG (reference sequence). This CDR3 has 11 amino acids. Supplemented by reference TRBV30 and TRBJ1-6, the full variable domain reads SQTIHQWPATLVQPVGSPLSLECTVEGTSNPNLYWYRQAAGRGLQLLFYSVGIGQISSEVPQNLSASRPQDRQFILSSKKLLLSDSGFYLCASSQQGTLHFGNGTRLTVT.

J is TRBJ2-7 and V is TRBV6-1; 9 bases match TRBD1. CDR3 length: 14 residues. Germline V CDR1 and CDR2: MNHNS, SASEGT. Trimming at V came to 4 bases and at J to 4 bases, leaving 5 bases not matched to a gene. The CDR3, as DNA: TGTGCCAGCAGTGGGGGGACAGGGTGGTACGAGCAGTACTTC. This translates into CASSGGTGWYEQYF.

The gene calls are TRBV5-4 and TRBJ1-3, with 8 nucleotides matching TRBD1. This CDR3 is built from 13 residues. J was trimmed by 6 bases and V by 4 bases; bases with no gene match: 3. Germline-derived CDR1 and CDR2 are SGHNT and YYREEE (reference sequence). CDR3 loop: CASSPDRANTIYF. CDR3 in DNA: TGTGCCAGCAGCCCGGACAGGGCAAACACCATATATTTT.

V gene TRBV11-3 combines with J gene TRBJ1-1, with D tentatively TRBD1 (5 bases). Trimming shortened V by 8 bases and J by 3 bases, and 13 bases separated the two germline ends. The CDR3 has 13 residues. Germline V gene lookup returns CDR1 SGHNT and CDR2 YENEEA. In nucleotides, the CDR3 is TGTGCCAGCGCGGGGCAGGGCGACACTGAAGCTTTCTTT. Its protein is CASAGQGDTEAFF.

This chain connects TRBV5-1 to TRBJ2-1; 10 bases are shared with TRBD2. CDR3 length: 16 residues. Germline loops: CDR1 SGHRS, CDR2 YFSETQ. The ends lost 3 bases at V and 7 bases at J; junction bases unmatched: 10. The CDR3 DNA reads as TGCGCCAGCAGCTCCGGGACTAGCGAGGCTTCGAATGAGCAGTTCTTC. Its translation is CASSSGTSEASNEQFF.

The CDR3 nucleotides are TGTGCCAGCAGCCCGAGCGGGGGCTCGGGCGAGACCCAGTACTTC. Its protein is CASSPSGGSGETQYF. The chain uses TRBV5-4 and TRBJ2-5, with 8 bases that match TRBD2. V trimming: 4 bases; J trimming: 5 bases; junction bases outside the gene matches: 10. The CDR3 has 15 residues. Germline-derived CDR1 and CDR2 are SGHNT and YYREEE (reference sequence).

This chain links TRBV28 with TRBJ1-2; 7 nucleotides line up with TRBD1. Trimming at V came to 6 bases and at J to 5 bases, leaving 15 bases not matched to a gene. The V gene's germline CDR1 is MDHEN and CDR2 SYDVKM. There are 16 residues in the CDR3. In nucleotides, the CDR3 is TGTGCCAGCAGCCGCTTTAAACCGGGACAGATTTATGGCTACACCTTC. It yields the protein CASSRFKPGQIYGYTF.

CDR3 nucleotide sequence: TGTGCCAGCAGCTCGTCGAGCGGGGGGGCCGGGGAGCTGTTTTTT. Residues: CASSSSSGGAGELFF. The V call is TRBV7-2, the J call TRBJ2-2; TRBD2 aligns across 10 bases. V dropped 4 bases and J dropped 6; count of bases not matched to a gene: 5. The germline gives CDR1 SGHTA, CDR2 FQGNSA. CDR3 size: 15 residues.

This chain links TRBV5-1 with TRBJ2-7; tentative D call: TRBD2 (5 bases). CDR3 length: 14 amino acids. The V gene's germline CDR1 is SGHRS and CDR2 YFSETQ. The V end was cut by 0 bases, the J end by 7 bases, with 14 bases between. The CDR3 loop is CASSLAAGPGEQYF. Written as DNA, the CDR3 is TGCGCCAGCAGCTTGGCGGCGGGCCCTGGTGAGCAGTACTTC.

The chain carries TRBV7-3 and TRBJ2-3; 8 bases agree with TRBD2. The V gene end was trimmed by 3 bases and the J gene end by 4 bases; junction bases not matched to a gene: 3. Per the germline V gene, CDR1 is SGHTA and CDR2 is FQGTGA. The CDR3 is made up of 14 amino acids. In DNA, the CDR3 is TGTGCCAGCAGCTTTGGACTAGCAGCAGATACGCAGTATTTT. This sequence encodes CASSFGLAADTQYF.

The V gene is TRBV29-1, the J gene TRBJ2-7; 7 bases are shared with TRBD2. From germline, CDR1 is SQVTM and CDR2 ANQGSEA. This CDR3 is 14 amino acids long. V shed 7 bases, J shed 2 bases, and the junction held 11 bases outside the gene matches. CDR3 loop: CSGGWLAATYEQYF. Written as DNA, the CDR3 is TGCAGCGGGGGGTGGCTAGCGGCAACCTACGAGCAGTACTTC.

The chain uses TRBV30 and TRBJ1-1, with D hard to call. The V gene's germline CDR1 is GTSNPN and CDR2 SVGIG (reference sequence). The V and J ends lost 1 base and 7 bases respectively, with 7 bases between them. This CDR3 comprises 11 residues. The CDR3: CAWSELVEAFF. The CDR3 nucleotides read TGTGCCTGGAGTGAACTCGTTGAAGCTTTCTTT.